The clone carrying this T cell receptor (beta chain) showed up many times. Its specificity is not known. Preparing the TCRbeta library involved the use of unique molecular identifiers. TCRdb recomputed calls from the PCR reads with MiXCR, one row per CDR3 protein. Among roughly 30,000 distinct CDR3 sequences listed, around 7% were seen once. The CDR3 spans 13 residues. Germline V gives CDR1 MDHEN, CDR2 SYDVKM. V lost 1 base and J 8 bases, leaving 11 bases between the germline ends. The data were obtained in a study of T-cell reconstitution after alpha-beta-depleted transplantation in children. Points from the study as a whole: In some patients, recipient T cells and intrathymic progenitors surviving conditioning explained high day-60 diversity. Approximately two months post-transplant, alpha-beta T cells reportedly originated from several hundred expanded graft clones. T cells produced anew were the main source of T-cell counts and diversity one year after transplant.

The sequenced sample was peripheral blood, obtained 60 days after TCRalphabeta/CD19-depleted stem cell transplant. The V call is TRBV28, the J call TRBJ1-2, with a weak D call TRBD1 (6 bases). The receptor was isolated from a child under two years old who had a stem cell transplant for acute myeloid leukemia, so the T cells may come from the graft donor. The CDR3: CASSLLGGGGYTF. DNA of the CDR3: TGTGCCAGCAGTTTATTGGGGGGCGGAGGCTACACCTTC.